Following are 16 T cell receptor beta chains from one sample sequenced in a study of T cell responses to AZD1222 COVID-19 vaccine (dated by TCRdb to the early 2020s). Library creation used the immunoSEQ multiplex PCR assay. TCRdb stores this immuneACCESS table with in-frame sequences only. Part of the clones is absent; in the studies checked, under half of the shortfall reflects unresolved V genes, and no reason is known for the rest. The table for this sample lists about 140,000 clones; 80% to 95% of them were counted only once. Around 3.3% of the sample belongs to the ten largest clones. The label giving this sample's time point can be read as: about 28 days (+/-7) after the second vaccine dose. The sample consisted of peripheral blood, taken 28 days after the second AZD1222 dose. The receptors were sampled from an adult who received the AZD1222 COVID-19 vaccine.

The chain's CDR3 is CASSSPDRVSYGYTF. CDR3 nucleotides: TGTGCCAGCAGTTCCCCGGACAGGGTTTCCTATGGCTACACCTTC. The chain joins TRBV28 to TRBJ1-2; TRBD1 aligns across 8 bases. CDR3 length: 15 amino acids. After removal of 4 bases from V and 4 bases from J, the junction contained 8 bases not matched to a gene. Per the germline V gene, CDR1 is MDHEN and CDR2 is SYDVKM.

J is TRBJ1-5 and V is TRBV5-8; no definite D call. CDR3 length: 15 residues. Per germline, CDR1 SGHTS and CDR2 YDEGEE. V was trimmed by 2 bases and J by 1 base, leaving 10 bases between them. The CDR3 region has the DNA TGTGCCAGCAGCTTTGGTGGGCTGAGCAATCAGCCCCAGCATTTT. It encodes CASSFGGLSNQPQHF.

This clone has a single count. CDR3 nucleotides: TGTGCCAGCAGCGTAGGGTCGGAATGGGGGGAGGGCCATGAAAAACTGTTTTTT. Translated: CASSVGSEWGEGHEKLFF. The rearrangement links TRBV9 to TRBJ1-4, with a weak D call TRBD1 (5 bases). This CDR3 contains 18 residues. V dropped 0 bases and J dropped 6 bases, with 21 bases sitting between them. From germline, CDR1 is SGDLS and CDR2 YYNGEE. The whole variable domain, filled in from reference TRBV9 and TRBJ1-4, reads DSGVTQTPKHLITATGQRVTLRCSPRSGDLSVYWYQQSLDQGLQFLIQYYNGEERAKGNILERFSAQQFPDLHSELNLSSLELGDSALYFCASSVGSEWGEGHEKLFFGSGTQLSVL.

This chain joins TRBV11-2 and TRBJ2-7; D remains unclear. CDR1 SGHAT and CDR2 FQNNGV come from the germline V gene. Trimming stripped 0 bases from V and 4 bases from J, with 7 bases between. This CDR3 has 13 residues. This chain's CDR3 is CASSLDRAYEQYF. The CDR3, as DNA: TGTGCCAGCAGCTTAGATCGGGCATACGAGCAGTACTTC.

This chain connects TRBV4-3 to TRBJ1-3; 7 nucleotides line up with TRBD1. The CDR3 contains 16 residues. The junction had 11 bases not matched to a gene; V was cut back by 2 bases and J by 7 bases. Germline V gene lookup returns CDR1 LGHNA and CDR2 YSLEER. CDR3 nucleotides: TGCGCCAGCAGCCAAACCTACAGGGGAACGTGGAACACCATATATTTT. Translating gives CASSQTYRGTWNTIYF.

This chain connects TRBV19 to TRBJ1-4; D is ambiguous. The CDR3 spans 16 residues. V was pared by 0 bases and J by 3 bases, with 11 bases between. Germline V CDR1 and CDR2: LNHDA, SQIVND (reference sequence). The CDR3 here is CASSIDLGPPNEKLFF. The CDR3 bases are TGTGCCAGTAGTATAGATCTTGGACCGCCTAATGAAAAACTGTTTTTT.

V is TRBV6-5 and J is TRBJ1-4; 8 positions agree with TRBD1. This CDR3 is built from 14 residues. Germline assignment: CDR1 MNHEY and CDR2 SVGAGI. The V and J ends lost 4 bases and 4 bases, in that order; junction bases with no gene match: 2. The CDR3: CASSWDRSNEKLFF. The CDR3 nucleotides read TGTGCCAGCAGTTGGGACAGGAGTAATGAAAAACTGTTTTTT.

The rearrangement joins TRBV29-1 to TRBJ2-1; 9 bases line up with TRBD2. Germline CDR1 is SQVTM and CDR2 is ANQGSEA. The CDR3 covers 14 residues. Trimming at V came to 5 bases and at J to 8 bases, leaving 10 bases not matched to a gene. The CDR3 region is CSVLGVAGADEQFF. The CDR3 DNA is TGCAGCGTTCTCGGTGTAGCGGGAGCTGATGAGCAGTTCTTC.

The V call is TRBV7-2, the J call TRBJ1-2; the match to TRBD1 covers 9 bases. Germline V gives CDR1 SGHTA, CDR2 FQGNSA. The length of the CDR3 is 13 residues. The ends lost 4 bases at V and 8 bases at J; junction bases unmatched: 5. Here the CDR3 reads CASSSVQGAGYTF. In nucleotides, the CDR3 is TGTGCCAGCAGCTCAGTACAGGGGGCGGGCTACACCTTC.

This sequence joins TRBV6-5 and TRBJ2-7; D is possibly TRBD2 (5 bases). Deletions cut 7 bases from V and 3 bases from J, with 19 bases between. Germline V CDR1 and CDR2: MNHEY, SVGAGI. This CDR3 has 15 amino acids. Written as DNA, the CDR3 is TGTGCCAGCATTTCCCCTGGACGGGGAAGCTACGAGCAGTACTTC. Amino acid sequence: CASISPGRGSYEQYF.

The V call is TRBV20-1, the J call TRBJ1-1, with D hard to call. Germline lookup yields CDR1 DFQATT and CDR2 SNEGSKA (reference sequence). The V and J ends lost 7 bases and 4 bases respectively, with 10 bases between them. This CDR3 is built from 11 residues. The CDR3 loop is CSVKGTTEAFF. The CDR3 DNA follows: TGCAGTGTTAAGGGTACCACTGAAGCTTTCTTT.

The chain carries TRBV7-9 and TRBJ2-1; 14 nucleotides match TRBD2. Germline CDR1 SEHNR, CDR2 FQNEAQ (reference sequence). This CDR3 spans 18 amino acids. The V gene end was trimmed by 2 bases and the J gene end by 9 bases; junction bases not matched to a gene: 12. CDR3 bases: TGTGCCAGCAGCTTAAGGGCGGTGGGGACTAGCGGGAGTGGTGAGCAGTTCTTC. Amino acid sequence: CASSLRAVGTSGSGEQFF.

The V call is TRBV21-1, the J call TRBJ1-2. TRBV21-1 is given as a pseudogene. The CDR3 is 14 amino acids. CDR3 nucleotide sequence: TGTGCCAGCAGCAAAGAGTTGTGGTTATCGGGCTACACCTTC. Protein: CASSKELWLSGYTF.

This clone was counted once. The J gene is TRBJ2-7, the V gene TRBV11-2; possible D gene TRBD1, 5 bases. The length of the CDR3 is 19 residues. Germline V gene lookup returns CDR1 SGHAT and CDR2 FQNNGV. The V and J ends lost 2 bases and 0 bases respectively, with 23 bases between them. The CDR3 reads CASSLSSLWASQGSYEQYF. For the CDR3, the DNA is TGTGCCAGCAGCTTAAGCTCTCTGTGGGCCAGCCAGGGCTCCTACGAGCAGTACTTC.

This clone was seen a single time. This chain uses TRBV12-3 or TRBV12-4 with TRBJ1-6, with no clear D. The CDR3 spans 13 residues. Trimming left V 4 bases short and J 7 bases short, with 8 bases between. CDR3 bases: TGTGCCAGCAGTTACCAACTAAATTCACCCCTCCACTTT. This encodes CASSYQLNSPLHF.

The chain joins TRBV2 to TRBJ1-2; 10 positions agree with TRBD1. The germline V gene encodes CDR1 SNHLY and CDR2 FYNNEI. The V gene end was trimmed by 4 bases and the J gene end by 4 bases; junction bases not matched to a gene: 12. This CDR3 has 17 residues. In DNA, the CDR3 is TGTGCCAGCAGTGGTACTTCCGGGACAGGGGTTTTCTATGGCTACACCTTC. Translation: CASSGTSGTGVFYGYTF.